This TCR beta chain comes out of a study of CD8+ T cells in alopecia areata. The treatment denotes: oral pan-JAK inhibitor, 5-10 mg twice daily. Per germline, CDR1 MGHRA and CDR2 YSYEKL. V lost 6 bases to trimming and J lost 3 bases, with 8 bases between them. The CDR3 is 12 residues long. In each case, RNA was isolated and then reverse transcribed into cDNA as the sequencing template. This table comes from immunoSEQ multiplex PCR, and its TCRdb copy is limited to in-frame clones, with some not included. The top ten hold roughly 12% of the sample, which has 150,000 to 200,000 clones, about three fifths seen once.

This receptor was identified in a human donor with alopecia areata. V usage is TRBV4-1 and J usage is TRBJ2-5, with D possibly TRBD2 on 6 matching bases. Sequencing was performed on CD8+ T cells sorted from blood, taken at week 24, from a patient treated with tofacitinib. CDR3 region: CASSGGEETQYF. Here the CDR3 DNA reads TGCGCCAGCAGTGGCGGGGAAGAGACCCAGTACTTC.